Sequencing of this TCR beta chain was carried out in a study of T cells after yellow fever vaccination (dated by TCRdb to the late 2010s). Describing the broader study: Libraries from fractions with low cell numbers were prepared with the SMART-Seq v4 Ultra Low Input RNA kit. To track T-cell clones before and after primary and booster YFV17D yellow fever vaccination, bulk TCR alpha and beta repertoires were sequenced longitudinally. Two healthy male donors, one aged 18 to 29 and one aged 30 to 40 years, were included in the cohort. Blood samples were taken at several timepoints before and after primary and secondary immunization, and bulk PBMC replicates and cell subsets were isolated. What the study reported, not specific to this receptor: Computational filtering was needed because FACS-sorted repertoires could contain abundant contaminating clonotypes from the bulk population. The secondary T-cell response was weaker than the primary response but faster, peaking on day 5 instead of day 15. A small fraction of clonotypes appeared in both the CD4 and CD8 compartments, likely as a result of convergent recombination. Because the study included only a couple of donors, the extent to which the findings can be generalized is limited. After the booster, most clones that had expanded after primary vaccination were detected again (approximately 96% of CD4 and roughly nine tenths of CD8), suggesting broad maintenance of memory.

TCR cDNA was made using 5'RACE template switching, a step that added a universal primer site and unique molecular identifiers. Priming of cDNA synthesis was performed from both the TCR alpha and TCR beta constant segments. Two PCR steps were used to amplify libraries, with sample barcodes and sequencing adapters being added in the second step. Sequencing of the libraries was done on either Illumina HiSeq 2500 (2x100 bp) or NovaSeq (2x150 bp). The study's processing was this. MIGEC was used to demultiplex reads and collapse the reads into UMI consensus sequences, and MiXCR was used for V(D)J alignment. Clonotypes responding to the vaccine were identified with edgeR on replicate PBMC samples, with the criteria of FDR below 0.01 and a log2 fold change above 5 up to day 15. Each bulk clonotype was labeled CD4 or CD8 based on which sequenced repertoire, CD4 or CD8, contained the clonotype at higher abundance. Clonotypes enriched at least 10-fold in dextramer-positive over dextramer-negative fractions were defined as NS4B-specific, and CD4-biased clonotypes were excluded. TCRdb trimmed the raw reads at Q25, called clones with MiXCR and kept productive beta chains. Rows with a matching CDR3 protein are joined into one entry that keeps the most common DNA and genes. These V and J calls derive from TCRdb rather than the authors' analysis. Within this sample are 40,000 or so distinct CDR3 sequences, with 6.5% to 8.5% of them counted one time only. Of the sample, 15% falls within the top ten clones.

Sample treatment or condition, as interpreted from the label and publication: live attenuated yellow fever vaccine strain. PBMCs were isolated from peripheral blood using a standard Ficoll-Paque protocol. Epitope-specific CD8 T cells were sorted with a dextramer loaded with the yellow fever NS4B epitope peptide, together with anti-CD3 and anti-CD8 staining. RNA was extracted with TriZol from bulk PBMCs, CD4 and CD8 fractions, and dextramer-positive and dextramer-negative fractions. The germline V gene sets CDR1 to SGHVS and CDR2 to FQNEAQ. Inclusive of the bounding cysteine and phenylalanine, the CDR3 is 15 residues long. Just CDR3 DNA is preserved here, 45 bases in frame from base 1. The germline ends are 18 bases apart after V is trimmed by 4 bases and J by 8 bases. This clonotype has only a few counts. Base-call qualities are not available, and no considerably larger clone is one nucleotide away.

This sequence was found in a man younger than 40 who received the YFV17D yellow fever vaccine. The specimen comprised CD8+ T cells not binding an NS4B(214-222) dextramer, sorted from PBMCs, sampled 45 days after the yellow fever booster vaccination. In light of the paper, this sample's cell subset or site label describes: NS4B epitope dextramer-negative CD8 T cells. The receptor chain draws on TRBV7-8 and TRBJ1-5; the D gene is not confidently resolved. The CDR3 protein: CASSSGEFNGEPQHF. In nucleotide form, the sequence is TGTGCCAGCAGCTCCGGGGAATTTAATGGTGAGCCCCAGCATTTT.